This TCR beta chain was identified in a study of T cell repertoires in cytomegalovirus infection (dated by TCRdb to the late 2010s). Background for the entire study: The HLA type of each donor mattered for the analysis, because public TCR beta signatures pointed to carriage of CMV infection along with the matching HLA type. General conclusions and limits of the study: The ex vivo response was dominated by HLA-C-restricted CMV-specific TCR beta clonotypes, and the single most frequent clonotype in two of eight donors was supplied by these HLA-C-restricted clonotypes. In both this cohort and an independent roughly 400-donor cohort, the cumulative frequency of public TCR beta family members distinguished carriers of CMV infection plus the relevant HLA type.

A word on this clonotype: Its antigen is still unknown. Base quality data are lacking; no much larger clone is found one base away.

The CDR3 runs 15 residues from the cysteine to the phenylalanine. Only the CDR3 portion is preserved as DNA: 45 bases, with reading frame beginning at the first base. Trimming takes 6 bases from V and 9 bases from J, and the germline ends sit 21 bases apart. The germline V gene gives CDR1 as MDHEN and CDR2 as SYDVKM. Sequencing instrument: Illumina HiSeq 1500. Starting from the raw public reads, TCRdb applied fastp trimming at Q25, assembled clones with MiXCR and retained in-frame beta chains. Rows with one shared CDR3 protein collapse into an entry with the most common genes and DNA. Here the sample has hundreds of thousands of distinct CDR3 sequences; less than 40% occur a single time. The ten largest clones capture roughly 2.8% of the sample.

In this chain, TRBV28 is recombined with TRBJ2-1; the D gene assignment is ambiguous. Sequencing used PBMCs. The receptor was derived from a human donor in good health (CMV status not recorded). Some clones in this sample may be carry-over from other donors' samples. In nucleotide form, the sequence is TGTGCCAGCAGCCCCCCCTTGAGGACCGGACGTGAGCAGTTCTTC. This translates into CASSPPLRTGREQFF.